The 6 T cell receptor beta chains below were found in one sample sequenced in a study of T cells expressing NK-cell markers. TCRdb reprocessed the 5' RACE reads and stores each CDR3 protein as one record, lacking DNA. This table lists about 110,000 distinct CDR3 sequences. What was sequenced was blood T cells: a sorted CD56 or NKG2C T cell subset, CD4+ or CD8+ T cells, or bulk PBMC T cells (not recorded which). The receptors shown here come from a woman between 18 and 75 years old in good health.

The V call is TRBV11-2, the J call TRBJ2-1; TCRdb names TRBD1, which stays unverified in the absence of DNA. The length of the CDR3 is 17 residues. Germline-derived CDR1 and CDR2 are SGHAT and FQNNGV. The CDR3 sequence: CASSPTPGTASWNEQFF.

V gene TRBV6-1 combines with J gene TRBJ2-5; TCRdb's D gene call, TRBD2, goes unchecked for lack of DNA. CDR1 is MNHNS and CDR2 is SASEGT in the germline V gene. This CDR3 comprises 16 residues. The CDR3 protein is CASRLWASGSQETQYF.

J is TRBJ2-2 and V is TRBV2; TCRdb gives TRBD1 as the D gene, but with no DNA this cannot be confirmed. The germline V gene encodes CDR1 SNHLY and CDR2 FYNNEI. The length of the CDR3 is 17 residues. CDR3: CASGRDTSLRNTGELFF.

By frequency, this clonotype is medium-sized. CDR3 residues: CASSDSGQGADTQYF. The chain links TRBV6-4 to TRBJ2-3; the D gene TCRdb calls, TRBD1, cannot be checked with no DNA. CDR3 length: 15 amino acids. Germline-derived CDR1 and CDR2 are MRHNA and SNTAGT.

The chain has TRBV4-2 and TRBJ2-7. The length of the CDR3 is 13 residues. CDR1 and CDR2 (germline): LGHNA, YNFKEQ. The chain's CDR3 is CASSQERNYEQYF.

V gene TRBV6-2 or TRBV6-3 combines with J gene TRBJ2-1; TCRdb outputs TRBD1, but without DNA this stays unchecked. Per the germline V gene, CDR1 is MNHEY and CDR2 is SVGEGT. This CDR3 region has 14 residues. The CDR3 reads CASSYTGTLNEQFF.